These T cell receptor beta chains were read from a single sample in a study of T cells after yellow fever vaccination. Each CDR3 protein gets one entry after TCRdb re-called the 5' RACE reads with MiXCR. Of about 630,000 distinct CDR3 sequences listed, over 9% were seen once; the top ten hold around 14%. The input for sequencing was PBMCs, taken on the day of the yellow fever booster vaccination. The receptors come from a man aged 30-40 years who received the YFV17D yellow fever vaccine. Each CDR3 is given with its conserved first and last residue. Fields, in order: J gene, D gene, V gene, clone size, CDR3 protein, CDR3 DNA. A D gene is named only where the DNA matches it firmly. The size field is filled for only some rows; it gives once, few, many or a size class.

j_gene: TRBJ2-1; d_gene: TRBD2; v_gene: TRBV28; abundance: few; CDR3aa: CASSPSGRGDNEQFF; CDR3nt: TGTGCCAGCAGCCCTAGCGGGAGAGGCGACAATGAGCAGTTCTTC
j_gene: TRBJ1-3; d_gene: NA; v_gene: TRBV4-3; abundance: few; CDR3aa: CASSRGSGNTIYF; CDR3nt: TGCGCCAGCAGCCGGGGCTCTGGAAACACCATATATTTT
j_gene: TRBJ2-7; d_gene: TRBD2; v_gene: TRBV27; abundance: NA; CDR3aa: CASSLSGGATSGYEQYF; CDR3nt: TGTGCCAGCAGTTTATCGGGGGGCGCGACTAGCGGTTACGAGCAGTACTTC
j_gene: TRBJ1-1; d_gene: TRBD1; v_gene: TRBV19; abundance: NA; CDR3aa: CASSQRQGWAEAFF; CDR3nt: TGTGCCAGTAGTCAACGACAGGGTTGGGCTGAAGCTTTCTTT
j_gene: TRBJ2-7; d_gene: NA; v_gene: TRBV20-1; abundance: few; CDR3aa: CSARDPGEASEQYF; CDR3nt: TGCAGTGCTAGAGATCCGGGAGAGGCTTCCGAGCAGTACTTC
j_gene: TRBJ2-3; d_gene: TRBD2; v_gene: TRBV4-2; abundance: NA; CDR3aa: CASSQDDGGSYGTDTQYF; CDR3nt: TGTGCCAGCAGCCAAGATGATGGCGGGAGCTACGGCACAGATACGCAGTATTTT
j_gene: TRBJ2-1; d_gene: NA; v_gene: TRBV20-1; abundance: few; CDR3aa: CSARVLGSSYNEQFF; CDR3nt: TGCAGTGCTAGGGTGTTGGGGAGCTCCTACAATGAGCAGTTCTTC
j_gene: TRBJ2-7; d_gene: NA; v_gene: TRBV28; abundance: NA; CDR3aa: CASSSRLNPMVYEQYF; CDR3nt: TGTGCCAGCAGTTCTCGACTTAACCCGATGGTCTACGAGCAGTACTTC
j_gene: TRBJ2-7; d_gene: NA; v_gene: TRBV25-1; abundance: NA; CDR3aa: CASSGGNGAWEQYF; CDR3nt: TGTGCCAGCAGTGGAGGCAACGGGGCTTGGGAGCAGTACTTC
j_gene: TRBJ2-2; d_gene: TRBD2; v_gene: TRBV20-1; abundance: few; CDR3aa: CSALGLAGTGELFF; CDR3nt: TGCAGTGCACTGGGACTAGCGGGAACCGGGGAGCTGTTTTTT
j_gene: TRBJ1-1; d_gene: NA; v_gene: TRBV21-1; abundance: NA; CDR3aa: CASSDRPVANTEAFF; CDR3nt: TGTGCCAGCAGCGACCGCCCCGTGGCGAACACTGAAGCTTTCTTT
j_gene: TRBJ2-1; d_gene: NA; v_gene: TRBV7-6; abundance: many; CDR3aa: CASSPSGGDGEQFF; CDR3nt: TGTGCCAGCAGCCCCTCAGGGGGGGACGGGGAGCAGTTCTTC
j_gene: TRBJ2-3; d_gene: TRBD2; v_gene: TRBV20-1; abundance: NA; CDR3aa: CSAIPDRTSWYTQYF; CDR3nt: TGCAGTGCCATCCCTGATCGGACTAGCTGGTATACGCAGTATTTT
j_gene: TRBJ2-7; d_gene: NA; v_gene: TRBV20-1; abundance: few; CDR3aa: CSARDSGSSYEQYF; CDR3nt: TGCAGTGCTAGAGATTCCGGGAGCTCCTACGAGCAGTACTTC
j_gene: TRBJ2-5; d_gene: TRBD2; v_gene: TRBV7-8; abundance: NA; CDR3aa: CASSSRGGREETQYF; CDR3nt: TGTGCCAGCAGCTCTCGTGGCGGGAGGGAAGAGACCCAGTACTTC
j_gene: TRBJ1-2; d_gene: NA; v_gene: TRBV27; abundance: NA; CDR3aa: CASSWGPGTNYGYTF; CDR3nt: TGTGCCAGCAGTTGGGGACCAGGGACTAACTATGGCTACACCTTC
j_gene: TRBJ2-7; d_gene: NA; v_gene: TRBV12-3/TRBV12-4; abundance: few; CDR3aa: CASSMGNEQYF; CDR3nt: TGTGCCAGCAGTATGGGTAACGAGCAGTACTTC
j_gene: TRBJ2-2; d_gene: NA; v_gene: TRBV6-5; abundance: NA; CDR3aa: CASSSGLQVGELFF; CDR3nt: TGTGCCAGCAGTTCTGGGTTACAGGTCGGGGAGCTGTTTTTT
j_gene: TRBJ2-1; d_gene: TRBD1; v_gene: TRBV9; abundance: few; CDR3aa: CASSVALGQASSYNEQFF; CDR3nt: TGTGCCAGCAGCGTAGCCTTGGGACAGGCCAGCTCCTACAATGAGCAGTTCTTC
j_gene: TRBJ1-1; d_gene: TRBD1; v_gene: TRBV5-4; abundance: few; CDR3aa: CASRRTGDSTEAFF; CDR3nt: TGTGCCAGCAGAAGGACAGGGGATAGCACTGAAGCTTTCTTT
j_gene: TRBJ2-7; d_gene: NA; v_gene: TRBV3-1; abundance: NA; CDR3aa: CASSQDFEDSHEQYF; CDR3nt: TGTGCCAGCAGCCAAGATTTCGAGGACAGCCACGAGCAGTACTTC
j_gene: TRBJ2-5; d_gene: NA; v_gene: TRBV19; abundance: NA; CDR3aa: CASSIWAGSGETQYF; CDR3nt: TGTGCCAGTAGTATATGGGCGGGCTCCGGGGAGACCCAGTACTTC
j_gene: TRBJ2-7; d_gene: NA; v_gene: TRBV6-1; abundance: once; CDR3aa: CAISKAASSYEQYF; CDR3nt: TGTGCCATCAGCAAGGCGGCCAGTTCCTACGAGCAGTACTTC
j_gene: TRBJ2-3; d_gene: TRBD2; v_gene: TRBV20-1; abundance: NA; CDR3aa: CSARRLARTDTQYF; CDR3nt: TGCAGTGCTAGGAGACTAGCTCGCACAGATACGCAGTATTTT
j_gene: TRBJ2-3; d_gene: TRBD2; v_gene: TRBV20-1; abundance: NA; CDR3aa: CSARDGGLAGGYTDTQYF; CDR3nt: TGCAGTGCTAGAGACGGAGGACTAGCGGGAGGCTACACAGATACGCAGTATTTT
j_gene: TRBJ2-1; d_gene: NA; v_gene: TRBV9; abundance: NA; CDR3aa: CASSVEWGENSIGEQFF; CDR3nt: TGTGCCAGCAGCGTAGAATGGGGGGAGAATAGTATAGGTGAGCAGTTCTTC
j_gene: TRBJ2-2; d_gene: TRBD2; v_gene: TRBV11-1; abundance: few; CDR3aa: CASSRLAGILLSNTGELFF; CDR3nt: TGTGCCAGCAGCCGACTAGCGGGAATACTCCTTTCGAACACCGGGGAGCTGTTTTTT
j_gene: TRBJ2-4; d_gene: TRBD2; v_gene: TRBV5-1; abundance: many; CDR3aa: CASSLEPGRALSVKNIQYF; CDR3nt: TGCGCCAGCAGCTTGGAGCCCGGGAGGGCTTTGTCGGTCAAAAACATTCAGTACTTC
j_gene: TRBJ2-1; d_gene: NA; v_gene: TRBV29-1; abundance: few; CDR3aa: CSVLTTVYNEQFF; CDR3nt: TGCAGCGTTCTAACAACTGTCTACAATGAGCAGTTCTTC
j_gene: TRBJ2-2; d_gene: NA; v_gene: TRBV20-1; abundance: few; CDR3aa: CSACCSGTAPGELFF; CDR3nt: TGCAGTGCTTGCTGTAGCGGAACGGCCCCCGGGGAGCTGTTTTTT
j_gene: TRBJ2-1; d_gene: TRBD1; v_gene: TRBV5-1; abundance: few; CDR3aa: CASSLDPWDREVRDEQFF; CDR3nt: TGCGCCAGCAGCCTGGACCCGTGGGACAGGGAGGTTCGGGATGAGCAGTTCTTC
j_gene: TRBJ2-2; d_gene: NA; v_gene: TRBV28; abundance: few; CDR3aa: CGVGENTGELFF; CDR3nt: TGTGGGGTAGGGGAGAACACCGGGGAGCTGTTTTTT
j_gene: TRBJ2-1; d_gene: NA; v_gene: TRBV7-6; abundance: few; CDR3aa: CASSPLAPSSYNEQFF; CDR3nt: TGTGCCAGCAGCCCCTTAGCTCCGAGCTCCTACAATGAGCAGTTCTTC
j_gene: TRBJ2-7; d_gene: NA; v_gene: TRBV12-3/TRBV12-4; abundance: many; CDR3aa: CASSRDPSYEQYF; CDR3nt: TGTGCCAGCTCCCGGGACCCTTCCTACGAGCAGTACTTC
j_gene: TRBJ1-1; d_gene: NA; v_gene: TRBV20-1; abundance: NA; CDR3aa: CSARDRGRGEAFF; CDR3nt: TGCAGTGCTAGAGATCGGGGCAGGGGTGAAGCTTTCTTT
j_gene: TRBJ2-7; d_gene: TRBD1; v_gene: TRBV7-3; abundance: NA; CDR3aa: CASSLNQGAPYEQYF; CDR3nt: TGTGCCAGCAGCTTAAACCAGGGGGCCCCCTACGAGCAGTACTTC
j_gene: TRBJ2-4; d_gene: TRBD2; v_gene: TRBV12-3/TRBV12-4; abundance: NA; CDR3aa: CASSLSGRARAKNIQYF; CDR3nt: TGTGCCAGCAGCCTTAGCGGGAGGGCTCGAGCCAAAAACATTCAGTACTTC
j_gene: TRBJ1-1; d_gene: NA; v_gene: TRBV7-9; abundance: NA; CDR3aa: CASSGGGSTTEAFF; CDR3nt: TGTGCCAGCAGCGGCGGAGGGTCGACCACTGAAGCTTTCTTT
j_gene: TRBJ2-7; d_gene: NA; v_gene: TRBV29-1; abundance: NA; CDR3aa: CSVEMYEQYF; CDR3nt: TGCAGCGTTGAGATGTACGAGCAGTACTTC
j_gene: TRBJ1-5; d_gene: NA; v_gene: TRBV28; abundance: few; CDR3aa: CASSLSVGRVDQPQHF; CDR3nt: TGTGCCAGCAGTTTATCTGTGGGCAGGGTGGACCAGCCCCAGCATTTT
j_gene: TRBJ2-5; d_gene: NA; v_gene: TRBV7-9; abundance: once; CDR3aa: CASSLGPAGETQYF; CDR3nt: TGTGCCAGCAGCCTGGGTCCAGCCGGGGAGACCCAGTACTTC
j_gene: TRBJ2-1; d_gene: TRBD2; v_gene: TRBV5-1; abundance: NA; CDR3aa: CASSFQGLAHNEQFF; CDR3nt: TGCGCCAGCAGCTTCCAGGGACTAGCCCACAATGAGCAGTTCTTC
j_gene: TRBJ2-5; d_gene: NA; v_gene: TRBV5-1; abundance: many; CDR3aa: CASSLLRDSGDQYF; CDR3nt: TGCGCCAGCAGCTTATTACGGGACTCCGGGGACCAGTACTTC
j_gene: TRBJ2-3; d_gene: TRBD1; v_gene: TRBV20-1; abundance: NA; CDR3aa: CSAPDRGRATDTQYF; CDR3nt: TGCAGTGCTCCTGACAGGGGAAGAGCAACAGATACGCAGTATTTT
j_gene: TRBJ2-1; d_gene: TRBD2; v_gene: TRBV4-1; abundance: few; CDR3aa: CASSQDGGTSSADEQFF; CDR3nt: TGCGCCAGCAGCCAAGACGGGGGGACTAGCTCGGCCGATGAGCAGTTCTTC
j_gene: TRBJ2-2; d_gene: TRBD2; v_gene: TRBV4-3; abundance: many; CDR3aa: CASSRETSGFTGELFF; CDR3nt: TGCGCCAGCAGCCGAGAGACTAGCGGGTTTACCGGGGAGCTGTTTTTT
j_gene: TRBJ2-1; d_gene: TRBD2; v_gene: TRBV3-1; abundance: many; CDR3aa: CASSPTPGTSGIRVLYNEQFF; CDR3nt: TGTGCCAGCAGCCCAACCCCCGGGACTAGCGGGATCCGGGTATTGTACAATGAGCAGTTCTTC
j_gene: TRBJ2-7; d_gene: NA; v_gene: TRBV15; abundance: many; CDR3aa: CATSAWTSGDEQYF; CDR3nt: TGTGCCACCAGCGCCTGGACCTCCGGGGACGAGCAGTACTTC
j_gene: TRBJ2-5; d_gene: NA; v_gene: TRBV21-1; abundance: NA; CDR3aa: CASSKVLRDTRLGELNQETQYF; CDR3nt: TGTGCCAGCAGCAAAGTTCTCCGGGACACAAGACTGGGTGAACTTAACCAAGAGACCCAGTACTTC
j_gene: TRBJ2-1; d_gene: TRBD2; v_gene: TRBV11-2; abundance: few; CDR3aa: CASSLVLAGKLSYNEQFF; CDR3nt: TGTGCCAGCAGCTTAGTCCTAGCGGGGAAACTATCCTACAATGAGCAGTTCTTC
j_gene: TRBJ2-3; d_gene: TRBD2; v_gene: TRBV20-1; abundance: NA; CDR3aa: CSAIAGRRADTQYF; CDR3nt: TGCAGTGCGATAGCGGGACGAAGGGCAGATACGCAGTATTTT
j_gene: TRBJ2-1; d_gene: TRBD2; v_gene: TRBV5-4; abundance: NA; CDR3aa: CASSLYASGSDEQFF; CDR3nt: TGTGCCAGCAGCTTGTATGCTAGCGGGAGTGATGAGCAGTTCTTC
j_gene: TRBJ2-3; d_gene: NA; v_gene: TRBV5-1; abundance: few; CDR3aa: CASSRDGPRDTQYF; CDR3nt: TGCGCCAGCAGCAGGGACGGTCCCCGGGATACGCAGTATTTT
j_gene: TRBJ2-1; d_gene: TRBD1; v_gene: TRBV5-1; abundance: few; CDR3aa: CASSFTTGTNEQFF; CDR3nt: TGCGCCAGCAGCTTTACGACAGGGACCAATGAGCAGTTCTTC
j_gene: TRBJ2-7; d_gene: NA; v_gene: TRBV7-2; abundance: NA; CDR3aa: CASSSSAETLSYEQYF; CDR3nt: TGTGCCAGCAGCTCGTCCGCAGAGACCCTTTCCTACGAGCAGTACTTC
j_gene: TRBJ1-6; d_gene: NA; v_gene: TRBV6-1; abundance: many; CDR3aa: CASRKVQESSYNSPLHF; CDR3nt: TGTGCCAGCAGGAAGGTACAGGAGAGCTCCTATAATTCACCCCTCCACTTT
j_gene: TRBJ2-5; d_gene: TRBD2; v_gene: TRBV5-1; abundance: NA; CDR3aa: CASSLRLAGIPQETQYF; CDR3nt: TGCGCCAGCAGCTTGAGGCTAGCGGGGATCCCACAAGAGACCCAGTACTTC
j_gene: TRBJ1-2; d_gene: NA; v_gene: TRBV9; abundance: NA; CDR3aa: CASSVEKGYGYTF; CDR3nt: TGTGCCAGCAGCGTAGAAAAGGGCTATGGCTACACCTTC
j_gene: TRBJ2-1; d_gene: NA; v_gene: TRBV5-1; abundance: NA; CDR3aa: CASSTVAITYNEQFF; CDR3nt: TGCGCCAGCAGCACCGTAGCGATTACCTACAATGAGCAGTTCTTC